This T cell receptor beta chain was observed in a study of shared clonotypes between healthy human individuals (dated by TCRdb to 2018 to 2020). General notes on the study: The cohort comprised a couple of women and a few men aged 18 to 49 years. Per donor, three plates each were used for CD4 naive and CD4 memory, two for CD8 naive, and one for CD8 memory. Leukapheresis yielded between about 0.94 and 9.5 billion PBMCs per donor. To increase sequencing depth and limit assay-specific biases, TCR repertoire library preparation and sequencing were carried out by different laboratories using diverse techniques. The study deeply sequenced blood TCR repertoires of five healthy adults to estimate repertoire size and the extent of clonotype sharing between individuals. Study-wide conclusions, independent of this receptor: Larger estimated clonotype richness was generally found for naive subsets than for memory subsets. Sampling was limited to blood, and TCR repertoires in tissue likely differ from TCR repertoires in blood. When a handful of donors were compared, the shared fraction of clonotypes was approximately 5% for naive CD4, 3% to 4% for naive CD8, about 2.5% for memory CD4, and 0.4% for memory CD8. The small number of donors limited the genetic and exposure-history diversity represented. Based on pairwise subsampling, the degree of clonotype sharing among donors was expected to be affected by sequencing depth. Higher generation probabilities were observed for clonotypes shared by all four sorted-subset donors than for non-shared clonotypes. Even with the large sequencing depth, rarefaction of the sorted-subset datasets indicated that sequencing was incomplete.

In its sample, this clone was seen once. Its antigen is not yet known. Base qualities are not recorded, but no much larger clone differs from it by a single base. The donors were healthy, HIV-negative adults with no recently reported acute infections or vaccinations. Every donor was a Caucasian adult living in Nashville, Tennessee, USA. CD4+ T cells were enriched through magnetic negative selection, after which naive cells were positively selected on CD45RA and the remaining negative fraction served as the memory subset. After blood collection by leukapheresis, PBMCs were isolated using Ficoll-Histopaque density gradient centrifugation and then cryopreserved in the vapor phase of liquid nitrogen. Analytical flow cytometry was used to check the purity and quantity of each magnetically sorted T cell population. From each sorted fraction, genomic DNA was isolated and quantified by UV absorbance on a Nanodrop 2000c.

Its CDR3 holds 12 amino acids, cysteine through phenylalanine. Of all the DNA, just the CDR3 is kept, 36 bases in frame from base 1. Cut back by 5 bases and 5 bases, the V and J ends lie 8 bases apart. From the germline V gene, CDR1 is SGHVS and CDR2 is FNYEAQ. Using the deep immunoSEQ assay, multiplex PCR amplified TCR CDR3 regions from genomic DNA. For each cell subset, the extracted genomic DNA was distributed evenly across all wells of several immunoSEQ 96-well plates, and each plate served as one replicate. Each replicate PCR for sorted subsets received about 180 ng genomic DNA, equal to 30,000 or so T cell genomes. The purified libraries were quantified using a Qubit 3.0 fluorometer, sized with a Bioanalyzer 2100, and then quantified again using the KAPA Library Quantification kit. Each immunoSEQ 96-well plate was sequenced on its own single-read 150-cycle Illumina NextSeq 550 flow cell. For the original study's pipeline: Because the immunoSEQ output held only junctional sequences and lacked quality scores, the filtering could not match the filtering applied to full-length reads. Sequences were annotated with PyIR, a Python wrapper for IgBLAST v1.9, using IMGT germline references to assign V/J genes and CDR3. Any read was removed if the V/J assignment was weak (E-value above 1e-6), the CDR3 was missing, or the read contained stop codons, out-of-frame junctions, or ambiguous translated residues. A V3J clonotype was defined by an identical inferred V gene, J gene, and CDR3 amino acid sequence. The percentage overlap between two repertoires was calculated by dividing the number of shared unique clonotypes by the size of the smaller repertoire. Repertoire richness was assessed with RTK rarefaction, the Chao1 estimator, and Recon v2.1 estimates of unobserved clonotypes. OLGA was used to compute generation probabilities for all TCRbeta clonotypes that the gDNA method yielded from a handful of donors. TCRdb's version of the immuneACCESS table is confined to in-frame rearrangements and falls short of the full clone set. An unresolved V gene accounts for under half of the shortfall where checked; the remainder is of unknown origin. V, J and clone size reflect that table, while D and trimming were determined from the DNA. This sample has 2 million to 2.5 million clones in its table, and over 85% of those were observed once. The ten largest account for 0.35% to 0.45% of the sample.

This TCR derives from a man younger than 30 in good health. Some clones in this sample may be carry-over from other donors' samples. Input material: naive CD4+ T cells from PBMCs. What this sample's cell subset or site label stands for: CD45RA+ positively selected. Rearrangement joined TRBV7-6 to TRBJ2-3, with the D gene not confidently named. The nucleotides read TGTGCCAGCAGCGCCGTAGGAGATACGCAGTATTTT. The translation is CASSAVGDTQYF.